This T cell receptor beta chain is drawn from a study of T cells after yellow fever vaccination. For the study at large: Fractions containing few cells were prepared with SMART-Seq v4 Ultra Low Input. The study's findings and limits: It was a small share of clonotypes that appeared in both CD4 and CD8 compartments. Post-booster samples contained most primary-vaccination clones (just under 98% CD4, approximately 88% CD8). Researchers cautioned that FACS-sorted repertoires could harbor abundant clonotypes contaminating from the bulk population.

MiXCR, applied by TCRdb to the 5' RACE reads, yields one record per CDR3 protein. Of approximately 96,000 distinct CDR3 sequences in the sample, more than 7.5% are singletons; the top ten hold 16%. The germline CDR1 and CDR2 sequences are MGHRA and YSYEKL. The V gene end was trimmed by 3 bases and the J gene end by 7 bases; junction bases not matched to a gene: 4. The CDR3 consists of 13 residues. This sequence joins TRBV4-1 and TRBJ1-2, with 8 bases fitting TRBD1. The sample was CD8+ T cells not binding an NS4B(214-222) dextramer, sorted from PBMCs, taken around 16 days after the first yellow fever vaccination. The sequence came from a man between 18 and 29 years old who received the YFV17D yellow fever vaccine. CDR3 DNA: TGCGCCAGCAGCCACGGACAGGGCGTTGGCTACACCTTC. Encoded protein: CASSHGQGVGYTF.